This passage covers 12 T cell receptor beta chains from one sample sequenced in a study of blood T cell repertoires in COVID-19. TCRdb keeps only in-frame clones here, not all; method: immunoSEQ multiplex PCR. The sample yields about 14,000 clones, roughly 84% seen once. Sequenced sample: peripheral blood. These receptors came from a woman aged 45 to 65 with active or convalescent COVID-19.

The chain has TRBV10-2 and TRBJ2-2; 10 bases align to TRBD1. V dropped 5 bases and J dropped 4; count of bases not matched to a gene: 1. CDR3 length: 14 residues. Per germline, CDR1 WSHSY and CDR2 SAAADI. The CDR3 region has the DNA TGCGCCAGCAGTTGGGACAGGGGCACCGGGGAGCTGTTTTTT. Protein product: CASSWDRGTGELFF.

The gene calls are TRBV4-1 and TRBJ1-6, with TRBD1 identical over 9 bases. The CDR3 consists of 15 residues. V was pared by 4 bases and J by 9 bases, with 7 bases of the junction left unmatched. The V gene's germline CDR1 is MGHRA and CDR2 YSYEKL. CDR3 nucleotides: TGCGCCAGCAGCCCGACAGGGGGTCCACCTTCACCCCTCCACTTT. It is translated as CASSPTGGPPSPLHF.

The chain uses TRBV6-5 and TRBJ1-6; D unresolved. Trimming shortened V by 6 bases and J by 5 bases, and 8 bases separated the two germline ends. This CDR3 is 13 amino acids long. Germline V gene lookup returns CDR1 MNHEY and CDR2 SVGAGI. CDR3 sequence: CASRRDDNSPLHF. The DNA of the CDR3 is TGTGCCAGCAGGAGAGATGATAATTCACCCCTCCACTTT.

The CDR3 sequence: CASSVAGLGTDTQYF. CDR3 in DNA: TGTGCCAGCAGCGTTGCGGGGCTTGGCACAGATACGCAGTATTTT. The V and J genes are TRBV9 and TRBJ2-3; D possibly corresponds to TRBD2 (6 bases). This CDR3 region has 15 residues. The germline gives CDR1 SGDLS, CDR2 YYNGEE. The V and J ends lost 2 bases and 1 base respectively, with 11 bases between them.

The chain combines TRBV5-6 with TRBJ2-7; tentative D call: TRBD1 (6 bases). The CDR3 consists of 13 residues. V was clipped by 5 bases and J by 3 bases, with 12 bases between them. The germline V gene encodes CDR1 SGHDT and CDR2 YYEEEE. The CDR3 sequence: CASSPVTGYEQYF. The CDR3 DNA reads TGTGCCAGCAGTCCGGTGACAGGCTACGAGCAGTACTTC.

This sequence joins TRBV5-1 and TRBJ1-6, with D possibly TRBD1 on 6 matching bases. Trimming removed 4 bases from V and 6 bases from J, with 11 bases in between. This CDR3 region has 14 residues. The V gene's germline CDR1 is SGHRS and CDR2 YFSETQ. In DNA form, the CDR3 reads TGCGCCAGCAGCCAACAGGGTACTAATTCACCCCTCCACTTT. Protein: CASSQQGTNSPLHF.

The rearrangement links TRBV7-2 to TRBJ2-7; a weak D match, TRBD1 (6 bases). The CDR3 loop spans 15 amino acids. V was clipped by 1 base and J by 3 bases, with 13 bases between them. The V gene's germline CDR1 is SGHTA and CDR2 FQGNSA. CDR3 DNA: TGTGCCAGCAGCTTAGGGCCAGGGGCTAACTACGAGCAGTACTTC. Translating it yields CASSLGPGANYEQYF.

The V and J genes are TRBV18 and TRBJ1-2, with D unresolved. The CDR3 has 13 residues. V lost 2 bases to trimming and J lost 6 bases, with 10 bases between them. The germline V gene encodes CDR1 KGHSH and CDR2 LQKENI. CDR3 loop: CASSPLESNGYTF. In DNA, the CDR3 is TGTGCCAGCTCACCATTGGAGAGTAATGGCTACACCTTC. The full variable domain, in which reference TRBV18 and TRBJ1-2 provide the parts outside the CDR3, is NAGVMQNPRHLVRRRGQEARLRCSPMKGHSHVYWYRQLPEEGLKFMVYLQKENIIDESGMPKERFSAEFPKEGPSILRIQQVVRGDSAAYFCASSPLESNGYTFGSGTRLTVV.

The chain carries TRBV10-3 and TRBJ1-1; D uncertain. Trimming pared 8 bases from V and 5 bases from J, leaving 9 bases between. From germline, CDR1 is ENHRY and CDR2 SYGVKD. The CDR3 loop spans 11 amino acids. This CDR3 reads CAIHTGTEAFF. CDR3 DNA sequence: TGTGCCATCCATACGGGTACTGAAGCTTTCTTT.

The chain uses TRBV13 and TRBJ2-7, with D tentatively TRBD2 (6 bases). The germline CDR1 and CDR2 sequences are PRHDT and FYEKMQ (reference sequence). Trimming took off 6 bases at V and 2 bases at J, with 14 bases between the two ends. The CDR3 covers 14 residues. CDR3 coding DNA: TGTGCCAGCAGGGGAGGTGGCGGGGCCTACGAGCAGTACTTC. As protein: CASRGGGGAYEQYF.

This clone counts as large. The chain couples TRBV24-1 to TRBJ2-1, with 8 nucleotides matching TRBD2. The germline CDR1 and CDR2 sequences are KGHDR and SFDVKD. The CDR3 sequence is 12 residues long. J gave up 5 bases and V 9 bases, and 2 bases lay outside the gene matches. The CDR3 here is CATAGGDNEQFF. Here the CDR3 DNA reads TGTGCCACCGCCGGGGGGGACAATGAGCAGTTCTTC.

This rearrangement joins TRBV10-3 to TRBJ2-1, with 12 bases identical to TRBD2. V lost 4 bases and J lost 3; bases outside the gene matches: 4. Looked up from germline, CDR1 is ENHRY and CDR2 is SYGVKD. The CDR3 totals 16 residues. CDR3 DNA sequence: TGTGCCATCAGTGGAACACTAGCGGGGGGCTACAATGAGCAGTTCTTC. Amino acids: CAISGTLAGGYNEQFF.